This entry is about one T cell receptor beta chain. Nothing much larger sits one base from this clone, and base qualities are not available. The time point label on this specimen signifies: sampled during acute HIV-1 infection (about 23-92 days post infection). Peripheral blood mononuclear cells were isolated from leukapheresis or whole blood by Ficoll density gradient separation and then cryopreserved. Without stimulation, thawed PBMCs were stained with HLA class I tetramers loaded with the NAE or AE epitope to identify resting antigen-specific CD8+ T cells. Single CD8+ T cells were sorted on a BD FACS Aria III into 96-well plates containing lysis buffer. The data stem from a study of CD8 T cells and mutated HIV epitopes (dated by TCRdb to the early 2020s). Regarding the complete study: Acutely infected subjects were selected on the basis of the epitope form in the transmitted founder virus of each subject and of the ELISpot responses of each subject. TL10, KY11, RF10 and TY8 were used as the epitopes. This study used single-cell sequencing of TCR alpha/beta chains from CD8+ T cells that recognised non-adapted (NAE) and adapted (AE) versions of four HIV Nef epitopes. The epitopes tested varied from subject to subject, and RF10 was the only epitope looked at in both acute and chronic HIV infection. Seven or eight chronically HIV-infected subjects and a few acutely HIV-infected subjects made up the cohort. Only a subset of the 165 screened subjects met the criteria for sorting epitope-specific T cells. What the study reported, not specific to this receptor: Clonality of dual tetramer+ cells was higher in chronic subjects than in acute subjects (mean difference about 0.31), although the study did not have enough power to detect a significant difference. Single-reactive CD8+ T cells were observed only in acutely infected subjects, suggesting that clonal selection possibly occurs between acute and chronic infection. Some wells contained multiple alpha and beta chain CDR3s, and only cells with both an alpha and a beta chain were included. The small number of subjects and their diverse clinical presentations were acknowledged as the main limitations.

The V end gives up 1 base and the J end 6 bases, leaving 13 bases in the junction not matched to a gene. From its cysteine to its phenylalanine, the CDR3 spans 16 amino acids. Only the CDR3 DNA stays, 48 bases, in frame from base 1. Per the germline V gene (reference sequence), DFQATT is the CDR1 and SNEGSKA is the CDR2. The library was prepared using single-cell sequencing. Single-cell cDNA was generated by a method adapted from Smart-seq2 and MARS-Seq, in which oligo-dT primers with well-specific UMIs and KAPA HiFi first-round PCR were used. Pooled first-round products underwent nested PCR with template-switch oligo forward primers and barcoded reverse primers specific to the TCR alpha and beta chains. Products were purified with AMPure XP, were indexed with TruSeq adapters, and were quantified with the KAPA Universal qPCR Library Quantification Kit. An Illumina MiSeq with 2x300 bp paired-end chemistry was used to sequence the TCR libraries. The authors processed their data as follows. After quality filtering, reads were demultiplexed to their wells, mapped onto the TCRA and TCRB loci, and assigned to clonotypes using MiXCR, with analysis then done in VGAS. A modified VDJfasta platform was used to deconvolute the TCR data. An analysis of CDR3 overlap between plates ruled out large-scale cross-plate contamination. Clonality was computed as one minus the ratio of unique productive CDR3s to total productive CDR3s. The public reads were quality trimmed at Q25 with fastp and then assembled into clones with MiXCR by TCRdb, keeping productive beta chains. Merged by CDR3 protein, the rows form single entries marked with the most common genes and DNA. TCRdb's processing, not the study's, gives the V and J calls here. A total of around 710 distinct CDR3 sequences appear in this sample, approximately 46% of them only once. The ten largest clones capture 45% to 60% of the sample.

This sequence was found in a man aged 25-45 years with HIV-1 infection. Recombination linked TRBV20-1 to TRBJ2-7; 9 bases in the middle match TRBD2. This specimen was CD8+ T cells sorted from blood by dual tetramer staining, taken during acute HIV infection. Per the publication, the cell subset or site label means: cells binding both NAE and AE RF10 tetramers (cross-reactive), unstimulated. Read as DNA, the sequence is TGCAGTGCTAGAGTGCCTAGCGGGGCAGGTATCCCCGAGCAGTACTTC. Protein translation: CSARVPSGAGIPEQYF.